The 32 T cell receptor beta chains listed next were all sequenced from one sample in a study of T cells after yellow fever vaccination. Each CDR3 protein gets one entry after TCRdb re-called the 5' RACE reads with MiXCR. The sample lists about 550,000 distinct CDR3 sequences; roughly a fifth were seen once. The specimen was PBMCs, collected 15 days after the yellow fever booster vaccination. The receptors originated from a man aged 25-45 years who received the YFV17D yellow fever vaccine.

This clonotype has more than one count but fewer than ten. This sequence joins TRBV29-1 and TRBJ2-3, with D perhaps matching TRBD1 (5 bases). Germline CDR1 is SQVTM and CDR2 is ANQGSEA. The CDR3 has 15 amino acids. Trimming left V 4 bases short and J 3 bases short, with 17 bases between. CDR3 sequence: CSVVRLGERTDTQYF. The CDR3 bases are TGCAGCGTTGTTAGGTTAGGGGAAAGGACAGATACGCAGTATTTT.

DNA of the CDR3: TGTGCCAGCACCGCTGGTTTTGGAGGCTACACCTTC. This translates into CASTAGFGGYTF. V gene TRBV5-4 combines with J gene TRBJ1-2; the D is unclear. This CDR3 comprises 12 residues. CDR1 is SGHNT and CDR2 is YYREEE in the germline V gene (reference sequence). V was trimmed by 6 bases and J by 8 bases, leaving 14 bases between them.

This clonotype was recorded a few times. The gene calls are TRBV20-1 and TRBJ2-3; D may match TRBD1 or TRBD2 (5 bases each). Germline CDR1 reads DFQATT; CDR2 reads SNEGSKA (reference sequence). V was pared by 2 bases and J by 5 bases, with 11 bases between. CDR3 length: 13 amino acids. This CDR3 is CSARKGTGDTQYF. The CDR3, as DNA: TGCAGTGCTAGAAAAGGGACGGGAGATACGCAGTATTTT.

The V and J genes are TRBV7-2 and TRBJ1-5, with 9 positions matching TRBD1. Trimming took 8 bases from V and 5 from J; bases not matched to a gene: 10. This CDR3 has 15 residues. Germline lookup yields CDR1 SGHTA and CDR2 FQGNSA. CDR3 nucleotides: TGTGCCAGCGCCCGACAGGGGGGCTCGGATCAGCCCCAGCATTTT. It translates to CASARQGGSDQPQHF.

The V call is TRBV6-2 or TRBV6-3, the J call TRBJ2-7; weak D call: TRBD1 (5 bases). V shed 8 bases and J shed 7 bases, with 24 bases lying between them. The CDR3 has 15 amino acids. Germline CDR1 is MNHEY and CDR2 is SVGEGT. CDR3 sequence reads: CASEPVAVGQGEQYF. In DNA, the CDR3 is TGTGCCAGCGAGCCCGTCGCAGTCGGGCAGGGAGAGCAGTACTTC.

The chain is built from TRBV28 and TRBJ2-2, with 14 bases lining up with TRBD2. V was clipped by 7 bases and J by 6 bases; unmatched bases: 7. The CDR3 runs to 16 residues. The germline V gene has CDR1 MDHEN and CDR2 SYDVKM. CDR3 DNA: TGTGCCAGCAACTGGGGACTAGCGGGAGACGCCGGGGAGCTGTTTTTT. Its translation is CASNWGLAGDAGELFF.

The chain employs TRBV10-3 and TRBJ2-3, with 10 bases fitting TRBD2. With 4 bases clipped from V and 2 bases from J, the junction kept 6 bases outside the gene matches. CDR1 is ENHRY and CDR2 is SYGVKD in the germline V gene. This CDR3 has 16 amino acids. In DNA form, the CDR3 reads TGTGCCATCAGTGTGACTAGCGGGCCCGACACAGATACGCAGTATTTT. As protein: CAISVTSGPDTDTQYF.

In its sample, this clonotype was seen a few times. The V call is TRBV12-3 or TRBV12-4, the J call TRBJ1-1; no definite D call. Trimming stripped 3 bases from V and 2 bases from J, with 7 bases between. The CDR3 has 13 residues. Here the CDR3 reads CASSFEGNTEAFF. The CDR3 bases are TGTGCCAGCAGTTTCGAGGGAAACACTGAAGCTTTCTTT.

V gene TRBV7-2 combines with J gene TRBJ2-1, with 8 bases lining up with TRBD2. The V gene's germline CDR1 is SGHTA and CDR2 FQGNSA. CDR3 size: 11 residues. Here the CDR3 DNA reads TGTGCTACCCGGGAGGGTCTGGAGCAGTTCTTC. Residues: CATREGLEQFF.

This CDR3 reads CASSLGRGGRNQPQHF. As DNA, the CDR3 is TGTGCCAGCAGTTTAGGGCGGGGAGGAAGAAATCAGCCCCAGCATTTT. The chain couples TRBV12-3 or TRBV12-4 to TRBJ1-5; D not certain. The CDR3 sequence is 16 residues long. V shed 1 base and J shed 4 bases, with 14 bases lying between them.

CDR3: CASSVTPSVETQYF. The CDR3 nucleotides read TGTGCCAGCAGCGTAACCCCATCTGTGGAGACCCAGTACTTC. V usage is TRBV9 and J usage is TRBJ2-5; D gene ambiguous. V lost 1 base, J lost 5 bases, and 12 bases lay in between. The CDR3 is 14 residues long. Germline CDR1 SGDLS, CDR2 YYNGEE.

V usage is TRBV5-4 and J usage is TRBJ2-5; D is perhaps TRBD1 (6 bases). CDR3 length: 14 residues. V shed 3 bases and J shed 5 bases, with 14 bases lying between them. Germline V gene data show CDR1 as SGHNT and CDR2 as YYREEE (reference sequence). The CDR3 loop is CASSSQGSRETQYF. DNA for the CDR3: TGTGCCAGCAGCTCCCAGGGGTCGAGGGAGACCCAGTACTTC.

This chain links TRBV14 with TRBJ2-5; D not certain. This CDR3 comprises 16 residues. Trimming left V 2 bases short and J 0 bases short, with 13 bases between. Germline values: CDR1 SGHDN, CDR2 FVKESK. CDR3 coding DNA: TGTGCCAGCAGCCAATCTCCCTTGTCGTACCAAGAGACCCAGTACTTC. It translates to CASSQSPLSYQETQYF. The entire variable domain, with the rest obtained from reference TRBV14 and TRBJ2-5, is as follows: EAGVTQFPSHSVIEKGQTVTLRCDPISGHDNLYWYRRVMGKEIKFLLHFVKESKQDESGMPNNRFLAERTGGTYSTLKVQPAELEDSGVYFCASSQSPLSYQETQYFGPGTRLLVL.

The chain recombines TRBV15 with TRBJ2-3, with TRBD2 matching 7 bases. Losses at the gene ends were 1 base for V and 2 bases for J; bases not matched to a gene: 3. Germline V gives CDR1 LNHNV, CDR2 YYDKDF (reference sequence). CDR3 length: 15 residues. CDR3 region: CATSRARGSTDTQYF. CDR3 in DNA: TGTGCCACCAGCAGAGCGCGGGGGTCCACAGATACGCAGTATTTT. The variable domain in full, with the rest retrieved from reference TRBV15 and TRBJ2-3, is DAMVIQNPRYQVTQFGKPVTLSCSQTLNHNVMYWYQQKSSQAPKLLFHYYDKDFNNEADTPDNFQSRRPNTSFCFLDIRSPGLGDTAMYLCATSRARGSTDTQYFGPGTRLTVL.

This clonotype came up many times. Mismatch with germline at one junction end may stem from a read error. The chain has TRBV18 and TRBJ2-6, with a tentative D call TRBD2 (5 bases). CDR1 KGHSH and CDR2 LQKENI come from the germline V gene. The CDR3 consists of 14 residues. The CDR3 DNA reads TGCGCCAGCAGTGGGAGCTCGGGGGCCAACGTCCTGACTTTC. Translating it yields CASSGSSGANVLTF.

This clonotype was counted between two and nine times. The CDR3 sequence is CASSLGAGGWETQYF. The CDR3 DNA reads TGTGCCAGCAGCCTAGGAGCGGGAGGCTGGGAGACCCAGTACTTC. The genes are TRBV7-2 and TRBJ2-5, with 9 bases matching TRBD2. V lost 5 bases to trimming and J lost 5 bases; unmatched junction nucleotides: 9. The germline V gene has CDR1 SGHTA and CDR2 FQGNSA. The CDR3 has 15 residues.

This clonotype has just one count. This may be a read error: a much more frequent sequence differs by one nucleotide. The chain couples TRBV7-2 to TRBJ2-7; D is undetermined. This CDR3 has 12 residues. The V and J ends lost 1 base and 3 bases respectively, with 4 bases between them. In germline, CDR1 is SGHTA, CDR2 FQGNSA. CDR3 in DNA: TGTGCCAGCAGCTTAGAGTACTACGAGCAGTACTTC. It encodes CASSLEYYEQYF.

The chain has TRBV20-1 and TRBJ2-2; D may be TRBD1 or TRBD2 (6 bases each). CDR1 and CDR2 (germline): DFQATT, SNEGSKA (reference sequence). This CDR3 has 14 residues. V was pared by 6 bases and J by 2 bases, with 13 bases between. The DNA for the CDR3 is TGCAGTGCAGTGGAGGGGGTAAACACCGGGGAGCTGTTTTTT. Its translation: CSAVEGVNTGELFF.

This clonotype has only a few counts. This rearrangement joins TRBV5-1 to TRBJ2-7; a weak D match, TRBD2 (5 bases). Germline V gene data show CDR1 as SGHRS and CDR2 as YFSETQ. This CDR3 has 15 residues. V dropped 0 bases and J dropped 4 bases, with 14 bases sitting between them. CDR3 protein: CASSLARQTGYEQYF. CDR3 DNA: TGCGCCAGCAGCTTGGCTAGACAAACGGGGTACGAGCAGTACTTC.

The chain links TRBV7-9 to TRBJ2-3; D unclear. V was pared by 5 bases and J by 4 bases, with 10 bases between. This CDR3 has 13 amino acids. The germline V gene has CDR1 SEHNR and CDR2 FQNEAQ (reference sequence). The CDR3 loop is CASSPPHPDTQYF. CDR3 nucleotides: TGTGCCAGCAGCCCCCCCCATCCAGATACGCAGTATTTT.

The table lists this clonotype with a few counts. The CDR3: CASSLPGSVYEQYF. In DNA, the CDR3 is TGTGCCAGCAGCCTCCCGGGTTCGGTCTACGAGCAGTACTTC. The chain combines TRBV5-6 with TRBJ2-7, with unresolved D. The CDR3 is 14 amino acids. Germline V gene lookup returns CDR1 SGHDT and CDR2 YYEEEE. Trimming pared 4 bases from V and 3 bases from J, leaving 14 bases between.

This chain links TRBV11-2 with TRBJ2-4, with 9 bases identical to TRBD2. Germline CDR1 reads SGHAT; CDR2 reads FQNNGV. The CDR3 runs 18 residues. With 8 bases clipped from V and 2 bases from J, the junction kept 16 bases outside the gene matches. CDR3 in DNA: TGTGCCAGCGAGATGATAGAAAGCGGGAGGAGGACCAAAAACATTCAGTACTTC. Translating gives CASEMIESGRRTKNIQYF. Complete variable domain (other parts from reference TRBV11-2 and TRBJ2-4): EAGVAQSPRYKIIEKRQSVAFWCNPISGHATLYWYQQILGQGPKLLIQFQNNGVVDDSQLPKDRFSAERLKGVDSTLKIQPAKLEDSAVYLCASEMIESGRRTKNIQYFGAGTRLSVL.

This clonotype was counted many times. This chain connects TRBV20-1 to TRBJ2-7, with D perhaps TRBD2 (6 bases). The CDR3 sequence is 15 residues long. Trimming shortened V by 3 bases and J by 0 bases, and 15 bases separated the two germline ends. Germline V gene lookup returns CDR1 DFQATT and CDR2 SNEGSKA (reference sequence). CDR3 region: CSARTGLSSSYEQYF. The CDR3 nucleotides are TGCAGTGCTAGGACGGGACTCTCGAGCTCCTACGAGCAGTACTTC.

V is TRBV7-9 and J is TRBJ2-3; 8 bases line up with TRBD1. The CDR3 consists of 16 residues. Germline values: CDR1 SEHNR, CDR2 FQNEAQ (reference sequence). V was clipped by 5 bases and J by 1 base; unmatched bases: 8. Written as DNA, the CDR3 is TGTGCCAGCAGCACCCGGACAGGGAGCGGCACAGATACGCAGTATTTT. Protein product: CASSTRTGSGTDTQYF.

This clonotype was observed a handful of times. The V call is TRBV20-1, the J call TRBJ2-7; TRBD1 matches 8 bases. This CDR3 contains 12 residues. Trimming removed 6 bases from V and 5 bases from J; junction bases left unmatched: 6. Germline-derived CDR1 and CDR2 are DFQATT and SNEGSKA (reference sequence). CDR3 sequence: CSAGQGVNEQYF. Here the CDR3 DNA reads TGCAGTGCAGGACAGGGTGTGAACGAGCAGTACTTC.

The chain carries TRBV5-5 and TRBJ2-5, with 10 positions matching TRBD2. The germline V gene has CDR1 SGHKS and CDR2 YYEKEE (reference sequence). J gave up 1 base and V 0 bases, and 3 bases lay outside the gene matches. The CDR3 is made up of 16 amino acids. The CDR3 is CASSLGVAGGQETQYF. CDR3 nucleotides: TGTGCCAGCAGCTTGGGGGTAGCGGGAGGCCAAGAGACCCAGTACTTC.

Concerning this clonotype itself: The junction does not match germline at one end; this may be a read error. The chain couples TRBV20-1 to TRBJ2-1; TRBD2 matches 8 bases. This CDR3 is built from 14 residues. Germline CDR1 and CDR2: DFQATT and SNEGSKA (reference sequence). The CDR3 loop reads CSANSGSSYNEPFF. In DNA form, the CDR3 reads TGCAGTGCTAACAGCGGGAGCTCCTACAATGAGCCGTTCTTC.

This clonotype was detected only a few times. The genes are TRBV28 and TRBJ2-2; no clear D gene. The CDR3 is 15 amino acids. CDR1 and CDR2 (germline): MDHEN, SYDVKM. V lost 1 base, J lost 2 bases, and 8 bases lay in between. Here the CDR3 reads CASSLFYSNTGELFF. Written as DNA, the CDR3 is TGTGCCAGCAGTTTATTCTACTCTAACACCGGGGAGCTGTTTTTT.

Only a few counts were recorded for this clonotype. V gene TRBV7-3 combines with J gene TRBJ2-1, with a tentative D call TRBD2 (5 bases). The CDR3 loop spans 13 amino acids. Trimming took off 5 bases at V and 8 bases at J, with 13 bases between the two ends. CDR1 and CDR2 (germline): SGHTA, FQGTGA. CDR3 amino acids: CASSAGKLDEQFF. CDR3 sequence (DNA): TGTGCCAGCAGCGCAGGAAAACTAGATGAGCAGTTCTTC.

This clonotype was seen a handful of times. This sequence joins TRBV7-9 and TRBJ2-2, with 8 bases fitting TRBD2. V lost 3 bases, J lost 1 base, and 4 bases stayed unmatched. CDR3 length: 16 amino acids. Per germline, CDR1 SEHNR and CDR2 FQNEAQ (reference sequence). DNA of the CDR3: TGTGCCAGCAGCTTTTTTAGCGGGATGAACACCGGGGAGCTGTTTTTT. The encoded protein is CASSFFSGMNTGELFF.

The CDR3 DNA follows: TGTGCCAGCAGCTTGCACGGAGGCCAAGGCATTCAGTACTTC. Residues: CASSLHGGQGIQYF. The V and J genes are TRBV6-2 or TRBV6-3 and TRBJ2-4; tentatively, D is TRBD2 (5 bases). The V gene lost 6 bases and the J gene lost 9 bases, with 18 bases spanning the gap. The CDR3 covers 14 residues. CDR1 MNHEY and CDR2 SVGEGT come from the germline V gene.

A few counts support this clonotype. The chain employs TRBV11-2 and TRBJ2-2; 12 nucleotides match TRBD2. This CDR3 has 17 residues. V dropped 5 bases and J dropped 4; count of bases not matched to a gene: 8. Germline CDR1 and CDR2: SGHAT and FQNNGV. This chain's CDR3 is CASSLPTSGRTTGELFF. The CDR3 region has the DNA TGTGCCAGCAGCCTCCCGACTAGCGGGAGAACCACCGGGGAGCTGTTTTTT.